These 30 T cell receptor beta chains share one sample of origin, sequenced in a study of blood T cells in healthy people across ages. Primers used in a second PCR of about 7 to 11 cycles were a sample-barcoded 5' primer and a J-beta primer mix. TCRdb recomputed calls from the 5' RACE reads with MiXCR, one row per CDR3 protein. In the table there are 700,000 to 900,000 distinct CDR3 sequences, about a quarter of which are singletons. This sample also appeared in a second study, on T cells of mothers and their children.

Input material: blood. The receptors come from a boy aged 5-17 years in good health.

The chain has TRBV7-3 and TRBJ2-7; the D gene is possibly TRBD1 (6 bases). The V and J ends lost 5 bases and 2 bases respectively, with 16 bases between them. The CDR3 has 15 amino acids. The germline gives CDR1 SGHTA, CDR2 FQGTGA. For the CDR3, the DNA is TGTGCCAGCAGCCCCAACAGGGTAGGGGCCTACGAGCAGTACTTC. This codes for CASSPNRVGAYEQYF.

V usage is TRBV30 and J usage is TRBJ2-1; 9 nucleotides line up with TRBD2. J was trimmed by 8 bases and V by 2 bases; bases with no gene match: 7. Germline V gene sequence: CDR1 GTSNPN, CDR2 SVGIG (reference sequence). This CDR3 comprises 14 residues. CDR3 coding DNA: TGTGCCTGGAGTCCAAGCGGGGGGTTCTATGAGCAGTTCTTC. Translation gives CAWSPSGGFYEQFF.

The chain uses TRBV5-1 and TRBJ2-5; 8 positions agree with TRBD1. Near its end, the DNA agrees better with TRBJ2-7, so the J call may be wrong. Per the germline V gene, CDR1 is SGHRS and CDR2 is YFSETQ. This CDR3 is built from 15 residues. CDR3 region: CASSPGQATIYEQYF. The CDR3 DNA reads TGCGCCAGCAGCCCGGGACAGGCGACAATATACGAGCAGTACTTC.

The genes are TRBV27 and TRBJ2-7, with 9 bases fitting TRBD1. Germline lookup yields CDR1 MNHEY and CDR2 SMNVEV (reference sequence). The V and J ends lost 8 bases and 5 bases, in that order; junction bases with no gene match: 4. There are 12 residues in the CDR3. In DNA, the CDR3 is TGTGCCAGCCGGACAGGGGCGGACGAGCAGTACTTC. Encoded protein: CASRTGADEQYF.

About this clonotype itself: This sequence may be a read error, since a much larger clone differs from it by one base. J is TRBJ2-5 and V is TRBV20-1, with a possible D match to TRBD2 (5 bases). There are 10 residues in the CDR3. CDR1 DFQATT and CDR2 SNEGSKA come from the germline V gene (reference sequence). Between the trimmed V and J ends, which lost 3 bases and 6 bases, there was a span of 5 bases. DNA of the CDR3: TGCAGTGCTAGCGGGAAGACCCAGTACTTC. The encoded protein is CSASGKTQYF.

This clonotype was picked up a small number of times. The genes are TRBV4-1 and TRBJ1-5; D gene ambiguous. The CDR3 length is 16 residues. Germline V lookup: CDR1 MGHRA, CDR2 YSYEKL. V was shortened by 0 bases and J by 7 bases, with 16 bases between the two germline ends. CDR3 coding DNA: TGCGCCAGCAGCCAAGAGGAGGGAAGATCGGGCCAGCCCCAGCATTTT. This encodes CASSQEEGRSGQPQHF.

Only a few counts were recorded for this clonotype. The V gene is TRBV7-9, the J gene TRBJ2-5, with D possibly being TRBD1 (6 bases). The CDR3 runs 12 residues. In germline, CDR1 is SEHNR, CDR2 FQNEAQ (reference sequence). CDR3 sequence: CASHRAQETQYF. Written as DNA, the CDR3 is TGTGCGTCACACAGGGCCCAAGAGACCCAGTACTTC.

The chain has TRBV5-6 and TRBJ2-1, with D uncertain. CDR3 length equals 14 residues. Deletions cut 0 bases from V and 4 bases from J, with 8 bases between. Germline CDR1 SGHDT, CDR2 YYEEEE. CDR3 in DNA: TGTGCCAGCAGCTTGGGGCTTTCATACAATGAGCAGTTCTTC. It codes for CASSLGLSYNEQFF. Supplemented by reference TRBV5-6 and TRBJ2-1, the full variable domain reads DAGVTQSPTHLIKTRGQQVTLRCSPKSGHDTVSWYQQALGQGPQFIFQYYEEEERQRGNFPDRFSGHQFPNYSSELNVNALLLGDSALYLCASSLGLSYNEQFFGPGTRLTVL.

The V call is TRBV6-6, the J call TRBJ1-4; D might be TRBD1 (6 bases). The length of the CDR3 is 18 residues. The V end lost 0 bases, the J end lost 2 bases, and 16 bases lay between the germline ends. Germline V gene sequence: CDR1 MNHNY, CDR2 SVGAGI (reference sequence). The DNA for the CDR3 is TGTGCCAGCAGTTACTCACCGTCACAGGGAGGCACTAATGAAAAACTGTTTTTT. This translates into CASSYSPSQGGTNEKLFF.

This clonotype has just a few counts. The rearrangement uses TRBV5-1 and TRBJ2-5, with 7 positions matching TRBD2. The tail of the sequence fits TRBJ2-7 better, so the J call may be wrong. CDR1 and CDR2 (germline): SGHRS, YFSETQ. This CDR3 spans 15 amino acids. This CDR3 is CASSAGTTLSYEQYF. The CDR3 DNA reads as TGCGCCAGCAGCGCCGGGACTACCCTCTCCTACGAGCAGTACTTC.

This chain uses TRBV7-3 with TRBJ2-6; D is tentatively TRBD1 or TRBD2 (5 bases each). The germline CDR1 and CDR2 sequences are SGHTA and FQGTGA. V lost 1 base and J lost 0, with 10 bases in between. This CDR3 spans 17 amino acids. In nucleotides, the CDR3 is TGTGCCAGCAGCTTAAGGGACGTGGGCTCTGGGGCCAACGTCCTGACTTTC. This translates into CASSLRDVGSGANVLTF.

This clonotype was detected a few times. This chain joins TRBV6-6 and TRBJ2-1, with D maybe TRBD1 (7 bases). V was shortened by 6 bases and J by 13 bases, with 16 bases between the two germline ends. CDR1 MNHNY and CDR2 SVGAGI come from the germline V gene (reference sequence). The CDR3 extends over 12 amino acids. In nucleotides, the CDR3 is TGTGCCAGCAGCTCTCAGGGGGGTGGTCAGTTCTTC. Translating it yields CASSSQGGGQFF.

The chain joins TRBV28 to TRBJ2-7; D may be TRBD1 (5 bases). The V end lost 4 bases, the J end lost 2 bases, and 15 bases lay between the germline ends. From germline, CDR1 is MDHEN and CDR2 SYDVKM. This CDR3 is built from 15 residues. CDR3 amino acids: CASSSGSPSTYEQYF. The CDR3 DNA sequence: TGTGCCAGCAGTTCAGGGTCCCCTTCTACCTACGAGCAGTACTTC.

The chain combines TRBV5-1 with TRBJ1-1; tentative D call: TRBD1 (5 bases). The CDR3 extends over 12 amino acids. The V end lost 4 bases, the J end lost 10 bases, and 14 bases lay between the germline ends. CDR1 and CDR2 (germline): SGHRS, YFSETQ. The CDR3 spells CASSRGEGRAFF. CDR3 sequence (DNA): TGCGCCAGCAGCCGGGGGGAGGGAAGAGCTTTCTTT.

This clonotype was found a few times. The genes are TRBV20-1 and TRBJ2-5; D is uncertain. V lost 0 bases to trimming and J lost 6 bases, with 11 bases between them. Germline V lookup: CDR1 DFQATT, CDR2 SNEGSKA (reference sequence). CDR3 length: 13 amino acids. The CDR3 region is CSARDQAPKTQYF. CDR3 bases: TGCAGTGCTAGAGATCAGGCCCCGAAGACCCAGTACTTC.

The chain carries TRBV12-3 or TRBV12-4 and TRBJ1-6; D gene uncertain. There are 14 residues in the CDR3. Trimming stripped 4 bases from V and 5 bases from J, with 9 bases between. CDR3 in DNA: TGTGCCAGCAGTTCGGACGGCAATAATTCACCCCTCCACTTT. Its translation: CASSSDGNNSPLHF.

Concerning this clonotype itself: An end of the junction differs from the germline gene, which may be a read error. V and J are TRBV7-9 and TRBJ2-5; the match to TRBD2 covers 10 bases. With the DNA end fitting TRBJ2-1 better, the J assignment may be wrong. The germline V gene has CDR1 SEHNR and CDR2 FQNEAQ (reference sequence). The CDR3 totals 16 residues. The CDR3 region is CAGSSGSGGAYNEQFF. In DNA, the CDR3 is TGTGCCGGCAGCTCAGGAAGCGGGGGGGCTTACAATGAGCAGTTCTTC.

V and J are TRBV5-1 and TRBJ2-5; 9 positions match TRBD2. This CDR3 comprises 18 residues. Germline values: CDR1 SGHRS, CDR2 YFSETQ. After removal of 4 bases from V and 3 bases from J, the junction contained 16 bases not matched to a gene. DNA of the CDR3: TGCGCCAGCAGCGTATTTGGGACTAGCAGGGAGATCGAAGAGACCCAGTACTTC. It yields the protein CASSVFGTSREIEETQYF.

The CDR3 protein is CASNPKGYYYEQYF. The CDR3 DNA follows: TGTGCCAGCAATCCCAAGGGGTATTATTACGAGCAGTACTTC. The genes are TRBV12-3 or TRBV12-4 and TRBJ2-7; TRBD1 might be the D (5 bases). V dropped 7 bases and J dropped 4 bases, with 17 bases sitting between them. The CDR3 is 14 residues long.

The rearrangement joins TRBV12-3 or TRBV12-4 to TRBJ2-5; TRBD1 might be the D (5 bases). V was pared by 5 bases and J by 0 bases, with 13 bases between. CDR3 length: 15 residues. CDR3 bases: TGTGCCAGCAGTCCGTTGGCAGGGAACCAAGAGACCCAGTACTTC. Its translation: CASSPLAGNQETQYF.

This clonotype was recorded many times. This chain links TRBV6-6 with TRBJ2-5; D call uncertain. The DNA matches TRBJ2-7 better at its end, which makes the J call doubtful. Germline CDR1 and CDR2: MNHNY and SVGAGI (reference sequence). The CDR3 contains 13 residues. The CDR3 sequence is CASSSPGFYEQYF. CDR3 nucleotide sequence: TGTGCCAGCAGTTCCCCAGGCTTCTACGAGCAGTACTTC.

The chain links TRBV6-5 to TRBJ2-3, with 10 bases matching TRBD2. V lost 5 bases, J lost 4 bases, and 6 bases stayed unmatched. From germline, CDR1 is MNHEY and CDR2 SVGAGI. CDR3 size: 15 residues. CDR3 loop: CASSPGLAYADTQYF. The CDR3 nucleotides read TGTGCCAGCAGTCCGGGACTAGCGTACGCAGATACGCAGTATTTT.

This clonotype appeared a few times. V usage is TRBV28 and J usage is TRBJ2-7; D is ambiguous. V was clipped by 3 bases and J by 2 bases, with 11 bases between them. The germline CDR1 and CDR2 sequences are MDHEN and SYDVKM. This CDR3 region has 14 residues. As DNA, the CDR3 is TGTGCCAGCAGTTTTCGGATAAGTCCCTACGAGCAGTACTTC. Amino acids: CASSFRISPYEQYF.

This clonotype has just a few counts. The chain employs TRBV2 and TRBJ2-5, with unresolved D. The V end was cut by 4 bases, the J end by 7 bases, with 10 bases between. CDR1 is SNHLY and CDR2 is FYNNEI in the germline V gene. The CDR3 is 12 amino acids. CDR3 amino acids: CASSGSRGTQYF. CDR3 coding DNA: TGTGCCAGCAGTGGGTCTAGAGGGACCCAGTACTTC.

This clonotype was seen a handful of times. The rearrangement joins TRBV20-1 to TRBJ2-7, with D tentatively TRBD2 (5 bases). CDR3 length equals 14 residues. CDR1 DFQATT and CDR2 SNEGSKA come from the germline V gene (reference sequence). The ends were cut back, 1 base at V and 6 bases at J, with 16 bases in the middle. CDR3 DNA sequence: TGCAGTGCTAGAGTGGCGAAGGTCGGAGGCGAGCAGTACTTC. Protein sequence: CSARVAKVGGEQYF.

This chain links TRBV10-3 with TRBJ1-3, with D uncertain. The CDR3 extends over 14 amino acids. V was shortened by 0 bases and J by 8 bases, with 11 bases between the two germline ends. CDR1 ENHRY and CDR2 SYGVKD come from the germline V gene. Here the CDR3 DNA reads TGTGCCATCAGTGAGTCAGACCGCCCGGACACCATATATTTT. Protein product: CAISESDRPDTIYF.

This chain joins TRBV7-9 and TRBJ2-5, with D unresolved. V was pared by 6 bases and J by 1 base, with 12 bases between. The CDR3 runs to 14 residues. The germline V gene has CDR1 SEHNR and CDR2 FQNEAQ (reference sequence). CDR3 sequence: CASREGGIQETQYF. Written as DNA, the CDR3 is TGTGCCAGCAGAGAAGGTGGAATCCAAGAGACCCAGTACTTC. Supplemented by reference TRBV7-9 and TRBJ2-5, the full variable domain reads DTGVSQNPRHKITKRGQNVTFRCDPISEHNRLYWYRQTLGQGPEFLTYFQNEAQLEKSRLLSDRFSAERPKGSFSTLEIQRTEQGDSAMYLCASREGGIQETQYFGPGTRLLVL.

For this clonotype: Mismatch with germline at one junction end may stem from a read error. The V call is TRBV3-1, the J call TRBJ1-1, with D unresolved. Per germline, CDR1 LGHDT and CDR2 YNNKEL (reference sequence). The CDR3 has 15 residues. The CDR3 DNA is TGTGCCAGCAGCCAAGAAGGGTGGACGGGCACTGGAGCTTTCTTT. It codes for CASSQEGWTGTGAFF.

This clonotype was picked up a small number of times. The rearrangement uses TRBV10-3 and TRBJ2-5; 8 nucleotides match TRBD1. The DNA matches TRBJ2-7 better at its end, which makes the J call doubtful. From germline, CDR1 is ENHRY and CDR2 SYGVKD. The CDR3 length is 15 residues. Here the CDR3 DNA reads TGTGCCATCAGTGAGTCGACAGGGGAAAGGTACGAGCAGTACTTC. Its translation: CAISESTGERYEQYF.

V gene TRBV5-1 combines with J gene TRBJ2-5; TRBD1 is a possible D gene (5 bases). The length of the CDR3 is 14 residues. Between the trimmed V and J ends, which lost 0 bases and 4 bases, there was a span of 10 bases. Germline V gene sequence: CDR1 SGHRS, CDR2 YFSETQ. CDR3 residues: CASSLDGALETQYF. The CDR3 nucleotides read TGCGCCAGCAGCTTGGATGGGGCTTTAGAGACCCAGTACTTC.